This T cell receptor (beta chain) was identified during a study of T cells after posttransplantation cyclophosphamide. Study conclusions and caveats: Later post-transplant blood repertoires were often dominated by donor CD8+ memory clones. TRB clonality was highly associated with recipient CMV seropositivity and reactivation.

A marrow graft followed busulfan-fludarabine conditioning, with cyclophosphamide on days +3 and +4. With 2 bases removed from V and 6 bases from J, the gap between germline ends came to 11 bases. The CDR3 is 15 residues long. From germline, CDR1 is MGHDK and CDR2 SYGVNS. Remarks on this clone: The antigen is undetermined. The same CDR3 can be traced to other DNA sequences in this sample.

Sequencing was performed with immunoSEQ multiplex PCR; in TCRdb, only in-frame clones are kept and a portion is missing. Of fewer than 3,000 clones detected, around two thirds appear once; the ten largest clones hold roughly 36%. This rearrangement joins TRBV25-1 to TRBJ1-6; perhaps TRBD1 as D (6 bases). The TCR originated in a female patient aged 45-60 years who received an allogeneic stem cell transplant from a related donor, was CMV-positive, and had no GVHD. A subset of T cells may come from the graft donor. Specimen: PBMCs, collected after allogeneic stem cell transplant with posttransplant cyclophosphamide. CDR3 nucleotides: TGTGCCAGCAGTGAAGGGACAAGTATTAATTCACCCCTCCACTTT. This encodes CASSEGTSINSPLHF. Full variable domain (outside the CDR3, taken from reference TRBV25-1 and TRBJ1-6): EADIYQTPRYLVIGTGKKITLECSQTMGHDKMYWYQQDPGMELHLIHYSYGVNSTEKGDLSSESTVSRIRTEHFPLTLESARPSHTSQYLCASSEGTSINSPLHFGNGTRLTVT.